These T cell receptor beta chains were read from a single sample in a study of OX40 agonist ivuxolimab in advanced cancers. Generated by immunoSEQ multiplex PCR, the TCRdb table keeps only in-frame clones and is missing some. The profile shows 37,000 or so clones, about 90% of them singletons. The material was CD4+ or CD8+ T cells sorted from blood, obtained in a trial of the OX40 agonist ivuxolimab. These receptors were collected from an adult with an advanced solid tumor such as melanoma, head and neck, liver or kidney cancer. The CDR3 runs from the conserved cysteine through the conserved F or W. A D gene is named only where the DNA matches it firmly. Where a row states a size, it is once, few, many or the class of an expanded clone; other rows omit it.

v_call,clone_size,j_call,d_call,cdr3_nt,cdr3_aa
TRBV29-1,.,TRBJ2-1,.,TGCAGCGTTGACAGGGGTGGAACATACAATGAGCAGTTCTTC,CSVDRGGTYNEQFF
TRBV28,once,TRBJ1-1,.,TGTGCCAGCAGTTTTTCACGGACTGAAGCTTTCTTT,CASSFSRTEAFF
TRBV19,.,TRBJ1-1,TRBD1,TGTGCCAGTAGTACTGGGACAGGGGTCACTGAAGCTTTCTTT,CASSTGTGVTEAFF
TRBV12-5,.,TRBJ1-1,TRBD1,TGTGCTAGTGGTTTGGTAATGCAGACAGGGGGCACTACGTACACTGAAGCTTTCTTT,CASGLVMQTGGTTYTEAFF
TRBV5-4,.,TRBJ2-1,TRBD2,TGTGCCAGCAGCTTGGACGGGGGGGCGGGTGAGCAGTTCTTC,CASSLDGGAGEQFF
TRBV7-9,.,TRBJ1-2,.,TGTGCCAGCAGCTCCCCCAACTTCGATGGCTACACCTTC,CASSSPNFDGYTF
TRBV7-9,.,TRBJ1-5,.,TGTGCCAGCAGCCCCTTAAAAGCGGAAACCCAGCATTTT,CASSPLKAETQHF
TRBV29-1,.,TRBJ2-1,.,TGCAGCGTTGGAGTTCCAGGAGAGTACAATGAGCAGTTCTTC,CSVGVPGEYNEQFF
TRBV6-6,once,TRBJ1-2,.,TGTGCCAGCAGTTACGGGACCACTAACTATGGCTACACCTTC,CASSYGTTNYGYTF
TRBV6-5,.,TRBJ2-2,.,TGTGCCAGCAGTACCGGGGGTGGCGGGGAGCTGTTTTTT,CASSTGGGGELFF
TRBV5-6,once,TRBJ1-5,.,TGTGCCAGCAGCTTTAGTGACCAGCCCCAGCATTTT,CASSFSDQPQHF
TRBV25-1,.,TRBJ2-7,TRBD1,TGTGCCAGCAGTAACCGACAGGGGATCAACGAGCAGTACTTC,CASSNRQGINEQYF
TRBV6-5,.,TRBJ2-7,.,TGTGCCAGCGGTCAGGCCGAGCAGTACTTC,CASGQAEQYF
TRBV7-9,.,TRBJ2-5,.,TGTGCCAGCAGTCCAGAGACAGAAATCCAAGAGACCCAGTACTTC,CASSPETEIQETQYF
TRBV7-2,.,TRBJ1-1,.,TGTGCCAGCAGCCCGACAGTCGGAAACACTGAAGCTTTCTTT,CASSPTVGNTEAFF
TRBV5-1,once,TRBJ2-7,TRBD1,TGCGCCAGCAGTAGGGGGACAGGGGCCTACGAGCAGTACTTC,CASSRGTGAYEQYF
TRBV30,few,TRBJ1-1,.,TGTGCCTGGAGTGTTGGAGGAGGTGCTGAAGCTTTCTTT,CAWSVGGGAEAFF
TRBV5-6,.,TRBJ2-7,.,TGTGCCAGCAGCGCCGGGGAGAGCTCCTACGAGCAGTACTTC,CASSAGESSYEQYF
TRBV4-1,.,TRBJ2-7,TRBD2,TGCGCCAGCAGCCAAGATCGGACTAGCGGGTACGAGCAGTACTTC,CASSQDRTSGYEQYF
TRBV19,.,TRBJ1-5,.,TGTGCCACCCGAGGGCTTCAACCTAGCAATCAGCCCCAGCATTTT,CATRGLQPSNQPQHF
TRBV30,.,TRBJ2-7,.,TGTGCCTGGACTACCGGGATCGGGGCCTACGAGCAGTACTTC,CAWTTGIGAYEQYF
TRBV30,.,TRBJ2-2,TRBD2,TGTGCCTGGAGTGTACCCGGGGGGACGAATACCGGGGAGCTGTTTTTT,CAWSVPGGTNTGELFF
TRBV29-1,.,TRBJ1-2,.,TGCAGCGACGCAGGCTATGGCTACACCTTC,CSDAGYGYTF
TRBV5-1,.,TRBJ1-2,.,TGCGCCAGCAGCTTGGGACCGAATCCCTATGGCTACACCTTC,CASSLGPNPYGYTF
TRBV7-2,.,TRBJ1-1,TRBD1,TGTGCCAGCAGCACCATGACAGGGGGTTACACTGAAGCTTTCTTT,CASSTMTGGYTEAFF
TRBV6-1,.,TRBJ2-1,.,TGTGCCAGCAGTCCAAGACGGGTTTACAATGAGCAGTTCTTC,CASSPRRVYNEQFF
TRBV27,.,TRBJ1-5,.,TGTGCCAGCAGTTCTGGGACGGTCGACAATCAGCCCCAGCATTTT,CASSSGTVDNQPQHF
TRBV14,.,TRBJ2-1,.,TGTGCCAGCAGCCCCAAGGTAGGGGCCTACAATGAGCAGTTCTTC,CASSPKVGAYNEQFF
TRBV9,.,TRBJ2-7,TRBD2,TGTGCCAGCAGCCAACCCCGGAGCGGGGGGGCCAAGACCTACGAGCAGTACTTC,CASSQPRSGGAKTYEQYF